Given below is one T cell receptor (beta chain) in context. Its antigen is undetermined. For sequencing, patients were chosen who had shown expansion of CD8+CD57+ cells by flow cytometry. Blood sampling was performed on the patients, and none of them had received therapy by then. This sample was taken from a study of CD8+CD57+ T cells in acquired aplastic anemia. Study at large: The mean DNA yield obtained from sorted CD4+ and CD8+ cells came to about 3.2 ug.

CDR3 length equals 12 residues. V gave up 7 bases and J gave up 7 bases, with 13 bases separating them. Germline-derived CDR1 and CDR2 are SNHLY and FYNNEI. For CDR3 and TCR beta VDJ profiling, genomic DNA was the template used. Each CDR3 protein is one row after TCRdb ran MiXCR on the reads. The table shows just over 200,000 distinct CDR3 sequences, with approximately 65% occurring only once. Study-wide results and limits: Nearly 30 CD8+ CDR3 sequences were shared between patients and controls.

The TCR comes from a human donor with aplastic anemia. The sample comprised sorted CD4+, CD8+, or CD8+CD57+ T cells (not recorded which) from PBMCs. The genes are TRBV2 and TRBJ2-5, with D possibly matching TRBD2 (5 bases). The CDR3 is CASTTSVGTQYF. For the CDR3, the DNA is TGTGCCAGCACCACTAGTGTCGGGACCCAGTACTTC. Full variable domain (missing parts from reference TRBV2 and TRBJ2-5): EPEVTQTPSHQVTQMGQEVILRCVPISNHLYFYWYRQILGQKVEFLVSFYNNEISEKSEIFDDQFSVERPDGSNFTLKIRSTKLEDSAMYFCASTTSVGTQYFGPGTRLLVL.